This T cell receptor beta chain was sequenced for a study of neurological immune-mediated disorders. TCRdb ran MiXCR on the 5' RACE reads and lists one entry per CDR3 protein. The profile covers tens of thousands of distinct CDR3 sequences, with more than 9.5% appearing a single time and approximately 3.5% taken by the ten largest. Noted time point: technical triplicate 1. There are many counts of this clonotype. Sequenced input: PBMCs. This sequence originates from a man aged 55 to 70 with HTLV-1-associated myelopathy (HAM/TSP).

CDR3: CATSLHRGTGETQYF. CDR3 in DNA: TGTGCCACCAGCCTCCATAGGGGAACGGGAGAGACCCAGTACTTC. V gene TRBV15 combines with J gene TRBJ2-5; D is possibly TRBD1 (5 bases). The V gene lost 5 bases and the J gene lost 4 bases, with 17 bases spanning the gap. Looked up from germline, CDR1 is LNHNV and CDR2 is YYDKDF (reference sequence). The CDR3 is 15 residues long.